Listed here is a single T cell receptor (beta chain). The junction departs from the called germline gene at one end, perhaps through a read error. The data belong to a study of T-cell reconstitution after alpha-beta-depleted transplantation in children. Germline assignment: CDR1 SGHRS and CDR2 YFSETQ. This CDR3 spans 14 amino acids. Library preparation (for TCRbeta) was performed with unique molecular identifiers. TCRdb analysed the PCR reads with MiXCR anew, one entry per CDR3 protein. Of roughly 500,000 distinct CDR3 sequences in the sample, 15% to 20% are singletons; the top ten hold roughly 3.3%. The rearrangement uses TRBV5-1 and TRBJ2-7; a possible D gene is TRBD1 (5 bases). The receptor was derived from a human donor who donated a stem cell graft to a child with acute lymphoblastic leukemia. The sample consisted of PBMCs from the stem cell graft donor, taken from the stem cell graft. CDR3 amino acids: CASSLLRGPYAQYF. CDR3 bases: TGCGCCAGCAGCTTATTAAGGGGCCCCTACGCGCAGTACTTC.